The 4 T cell receptor beta chains presented below share a single source sample, sequenced in a study of OX40 agonist ivuxolimab in advanced cancers. Clones were sequenced by immunoSEQ multiplex PCR, and TCRdb holds only the in-frame ones, with some missing. This table has more than 45,000 clones, around 82% appearing once. Sequenced material: CD4+ or CD8+ T cells sorted from blood, taken in a trial of the OX40 agonist ivuxolimab. Receptors originate from an adult with an advanced solid tumor such as melanoma, head and neck, liver or kidney cancer.

The V and J genes are TRBV7-2 and TRBJ1-2; a weak D match, TRBD1 (5 bases). CDR1 and CDR2 (germline): SGHTA, FQGNSA. CDR3 length equals 15 residues. Trimming stripped 5 bases from V and 4 bases from J, with 17 bases between. DNA for the CDR3: TGTGCCAGCAGCCCCTTAAACATAGGGGCCTATGGCTACACCTTC. Its translation is CASSPLNIGAYGYTF.

DNA of the CDR3: TGCGCCAGCAGCTTACTAGCGGGGGTTGATGAGCAGTTCTTC. Encoded protein: CASSLLAGVDEQFF. V is TRBV5-1 and J is TRBJ2-1; 11 positions match TRBD2. With V trimmed by 2 bases and J by 8 bases, 3 bases remained unmatched. Looked up from germline, CDR1 is SGHRS and CDR2 is YFSETQ. This CDR3 has 14 residues.

This chain connects TRBV6-5 to TRBJ2-5, with TRBD2 matching over 11 bases. The CDR3 has 15 amino acids. Germline assignment: CDR1 MNHEY and CDR2 SVGAGI. Germline trimming cut 5 bases from V and 10 bases from J; bases unmatched to any gene: 12. In DNA form, the CDR3 reads TGTGCCAGCAGTATTAGCGGGGGGGCATTGGGAGGCCAGTACTTC. Protein sequence: CASSISGGALGGQYF.

J is TRBJ1-3 and V is TRBV9, with unresolved D. Germline CDR1 is SGDLS and CDR2 is YYNGEE. CDR3 length: 14 residues. V was shortened by 4 bases and J by 3 bases, with 11 bases between the two germline ends. The CDR3 coding sequence is TGTGCCAGCAGCCCCGTATTAGTTGGAAACACCATATATTTT. Translating gives CASSPVLVGNTIYF.